The rows below give T cell receptor beta chains drawn from one sample of a study of T-cell memory formation after mild COVID-19. TCRdb reprocessed the 5' RACE reads via MiXCR and lists one record per CDR3 protein. The table shows 470,000 or so distinct CDR3 sequences, with 15% to 20% occurring only once. The sample comprised PBMCs or a T cell subset sorted from them (not recorded which). The source is an adult woman who had mild COVID-19 (a few samples of this study predate the infection). Cell type and time point are not known. Both conserved end residues are part of each CDR3. A D gene is named only where the DNA matches it firmly. The listing skips clone size in some rows; elsewhere it reads once, few, many or a size class.

D	V	J	size	CDR3	DNA
TRBD2	TRBV15	TRBJ2-1	once	CATSLTSGSYNEQFF	TGTGCCACCAGCCTCACTAGCGGGAGTTACAATGAGCAGTTCTTC
.	TRBV7-9	TRBJ1-1	few	CASSLAGVMNTEAFF	TGTGCCAGCAGCTTAGCGGGAGTGATGAACACTGAAGCTTTCTTT
.	TRBV6-1	TRBJ1-2	few	CASIRTDLSNYGYTF	TGTGCCAGCATAAGGACAGATCTTTCTAACTATGGCTACACCTTC
.	TRBV24-1	TRBJ2-5	.	CATSGQNQETQYF	TGTGCCACCTCAGGACAAAACCAAGAGACCCAGTACTTC
TRBD1	TRBV7-2	TRBJ2-7	.	CASSAWDRGTYEQYF	TGTGCCAGCAGCGCCTGGGACAGGGGAACCTACGAGCAGTACTTC
TRBD2	TRBV5-1	TRBJ2-2	few	CASSHGLAGGPGTGELFF	TGCGCCAGCAGCCACGGACTAGCGGGGGGCCCTGGGACCGGGGAGCTGTTTTTT
TRBD1	TRBV6-2/TRBV6-3	TRBJ2-7	many	CASRPETGASYEQYF	TGTGCCAGCAGACCCGAGACAGGGGCCTCCTACGAGCAGTACTTC
.	TRBV18	TRBJ2-3	many	CASSPPSAASTDTQYF	TGTGCCAGCTCACCACCATCAGCGGCTAGCACAGATACGCAGTATTTT
.	TRBV12-3/TRBV12-4	TRBJ1-2	few	CASSPSPGFSRGYTF	TGTGCCAGCAGTCCTAGCCCCGGGTTCTCAAGGGGCTACACCTTC
TRBD2	TRBV7-2	TRBJ2-2	.	CASSLLASGGHYSGELFF	TGTGCCAGCAGCTTACTGGCTAGCGGGGGACATTATTCCGGGGAGCTGTTTTTT
.	TRBV4-3	TRBJ2-6	.	CASSHAWGAGANVLTF	TGCGCCAGCAGCCACGCCTGGGGTGCTGGGGCCAACGTCCTGACTTTC
.	TRBV5-1	TRBJ1-4	.	CASSLSWADEKLFF	TGCGCCAGCAGCTTGTCATGGGCTGATGAAAAACTGTTTTTT
TRBD2	TRBV20-1	TRBJ2-1	few	CSARRLAGYNEQFF	TGCAGTGCTAGAAGACTAGCGGGATACAATGAGCAGTTCTTC
.	TRBV20-1	TRBJ1-1	.	CSAREVGGDRGPEAFF	TGCAGTGCTAGAGAGGTAGGAGGGGATCGGGGCCCTGAAGCTTTCTTT
.	TRBV5-1	TRBJ1-4	few	CASSFLDGTNEKLFF	TGCGCCAGCAGCTTTCTGGACGGAACTAATGAAAAACTGTTTTTT
TRBD1	TRBV10-3	TRBJ2-3	.	CAISEGLGQALDTQYF	TGTGCCATCAGTGAGGGTTTGGGACAGGCCCTAGATACGCAGTATTTT
.	TRBV7-2	TRBJ1-1	few	CASSLLGHGQVAEAFF	TGTGCCAGCAGCTTATTGGGACATGGGCAGGTCGCTGAAGCTTTCTTT
.	TRBV7-9	TRBJ2-1	few	CASSLVSSPNSEQFF	TGTGCCAGCAGCTTAGTGTCATCACCAAACAGTGAGCAGTTCTTC
TRBD2	TRBV20-1	TRBJ2-1	.	CSARGLAGGPYNEQFF	TGCAGTGCTAGGGGACTAGCGGGAGGGCCATACAATGAGCAGTTCTTC
.	TRBV6-5	TRBJ2-7	few	CASGGQYEQYF	TGTGCCAGTGGTGGACAGTACGAGCAGTACTTC
.	TRBV3-1	TRBJ2-7	.	CASSQAAGQLYEQYF	TGTGCCAGCAGCCAGGCGGCGGGACAGCTCTACGAGCAGTACTTC
TRBD1	TRBV18	TRBJ2-1	.	CASSPPAGGTYEQFF	TGTGCCAGCTCACCACCGGCAGGGGGCACGTATGAGCAGTTCTTC
.	TRBV30	TRBJ2-1	.	CAWSGGLGNEQFF	TGTGCCTGGAGCGGGGGGCTCGGGAATGAGCAGTTCTTC
.	TRBV5-6	TRBJ1-2	.	CASSLDWRDYGYTF	TGTGCCAGCAGCTTAGACTGGCGGGACTATGGCTACACCTTC
.	TRBV30	TRBJ2-5	few	CAWSGRTAYQETQYF	TGTGCCTGGAGTGGGAGAACAGCGTACCAAGAGACCCAGTACTTC
.	TRBV7-9	TRBJ1-2	.	CASSLPGGFYGYTF	TGTGCCAGCAGCTTACCGGGCGGTTTCTATGGCTACACCTTC
TRBD2	TRBV11-2	TRBJ2-1	.	CASSPEGLAGAFFF	TGTGCCAGCAGCCCCGAGGGACTAGCGGGAGCTTTTTTCTTC
.	TRBV12-3/TRBV12-4	TRBJ2-3	once	CASSSGEDTQYF	TGTGCCAGCAGTTCAGGGGAAGATACGCAGTATTTT
TRBD1	TRBV7-6	TRBJ1-4	.	CASSRTGAVEKLFF	TGTGCCAGCAGCCGGACAGGGGCGGTTGAAAAACTGTTTTTT
.	TRBV4-1	TRBJ2-7	few	CASSPRDIAYEQYF	TGCGCCAGCAGCCCCCGGGACATAGCCTACGAGCAGTACTTC
.	TRBV18	TRBJ2-7	.	CASSETRDGTYEQYF	TGTGCCAGCTCAGAAACCCGGGACGGGACCTACGAGCAGTACTTC
.	TRBV20-1	TRBJ2-3	once	CSARYEDTQYF	TGCAGTGCTAGATATGAAGATACGCAGTATTTT